This note documents a single T cell receptor (beta chain) sequence. The germline V gene encodes CDR1 SEHNR and CDR2 FQNEAQ (reference sequence). Trimming cost V 1 base and J 6 bases; bases outside gene matches: 4. The CDR3 runs to 15 residues. Authors' data handling: Amplification with reference gene primers provided the estimates of nucleated cell counts. Assay: immunoSEQ multiplex PCR; the TCRdb copy retains only in-frame clones and omits some. V, J and clone size are those of that table, while D and trimming were read from the DNA. The sample lists about 180,000 clones; around 85% were seen once. These data are taken from a study of blood T cell repertoires in COVID-19. Study-level information: The United States, Italy and Spain provided the acute and convalescent COVID-19 samples. PBMCs, B-cell-depleted T cells, or T cells were the source of the cDNA or gDNA that made up the material.

This sequence was found in a man aged 50 to 60 with active or convalescent COVID-19. The chain combines TRBV7-9 with TRBJ2-7; 12 bases line up with TRBD1. What was sequenced was peripheral blood. DNA for the CDR3: TGTGCCAGCAGCTTAGTGGGACAGGGGGCTGGCGAGCAGTACTTC. Its translation: CASSLVGQGAGEQYF.